This T cell receptor beta chain was captured in a study of cytomegalovirus exposure and HLA in healthy donors. Sequencing used immunoSEQ multiplex PCR; TCRdb keeps in-frame clones, though not all of them. The sample has roughly 140,000 clones, about 89% seen once; the top ten hold around 3.2%. The sample consisted of PBMCs. The receptor was derived from a woman between 18 and 29 years old in good health and CMV-seropositive.

The CDR3 loop reads CSVYRGEITDTQYF. DNA for the CDR3: TGCAGCGTTTATCGCGGGGAGATCACAGATACGCAGTATTTT. This chain uses TRBV29-1 with TRBJ2-3, with D possibly TRBD2 on 6 matching bases. Germline loops: CDR1 SQVTM, CDR2 ANQGSEA. Between the trimmed V and J ends, which lost 5 bases and 2 bases, there was a span of 14 bases. The length of the CDR3 is 14 residues.